This T cell receptor beta chain was captured in a study of OX40 agonist ivuxolimab in advanced cancers. Repertoires were generated with immunoSEQ multiplex PCR, while TCRdb's copy carries only in-frame clones and drops some. The sample has roughly 18,000 clones, about two thirds seen once. The germline gives CDR1 LGHNA, CDR2 YSLEER. V lost 0 bases to trimming and J lost 7 bases, with 18 bases between them. The CDR3 is 16 amino acids. The clonotype was recovered from an adult with an advanced solid tumor such as melanoma, head and neck, liver or kidney cancer. This chain joins TRBV4-3 and TRBJ1-2, with D possibly being TRBD1 (6 bases). The input for sequencing was CD4+ or CD8+ T cells sorted from blood, taken in a trial of the OX40 agonist ivuxolimab. The CDR3 here is CASSQDRSGGRVGYTF. The CDR3 bases are TGCGCCAGCAGCCAAGACCGCTCGGGGGGGCGGGTTGGCTACACCTTC.